This TCR beta chain was captured by sequencing in a study of cytomegalovirus exposure and HLA in healthy donors. Across the whole study: HLA-typed donors were the source of around 87 million unique TCRs, which an early data release held.

Whole-study findings and limits: Later analysis suggested most CMV-associated TCR beta chains were HLA-restricted. Researchers left out some V segments, among them TRBV6-2 and TRBV6-3, as indistinguishable.

CDR3 size: 15 residues. Germline V gives CDR1 SGHTA, CDR2 FQGNSA. V was pared by 5 bases and J by 0 bases, with 11 bases between. Both 60 Vbeta primers and 13 Jbeta primers went into the PCR. Authors' methods: Later, an analysis found 80 million or so unique TCR beta chains, and roughly 9.9 million of these were shared. The method was immunoSEQ multiplex PCR; TCRdb's version includes in-frame clones alone and lacks a portion of them. The V and J calls and clone size were taken over from that table, and D and trimming were inferred from the DNA. This table holds some 150,000 clones, around 86% found once. This clone came up once. The target antigen is unknown.

The clonotype comes from a woman aged 25 to 39 in good health and CMV-seronegative. V gene TRBV7-2 combines with J gene TRBJ2-1; TRBD1 might be the D (6 bases). The sequenced sample consisted of PBMCs. CDR3 amino acids: CASSANRVSYNEQFF. The CDR3 coding sequence is TGTGCCAGCAGCGCCAACAGGGTCTCCTACAATGAGCAGTTCTTC.